This TCR beta chain was captured by sequencing in a study of beta chain features in type 1 diabetes. Study at large: Healthy donors resembled patients in age, gender and cell yields. Whole-study results and caveats: Moderate yet significant TCRB CDR3 shortening was seen in Type 1 diabetes patients in all four CD4+ subsets.

Purity (above 98%) was reached by all sorted populations. This clone was recorded a few times. The antigen is unknown. Sequencing targeted expressed TCRB transcripts, as all isolated RNA had been reverse transcribed. Generated by immunoSEQ multiplex PCR, the TCRdb table keeps only in-frame clones and is missing some. Altogether approximately 24,000 clones are present, roughly half being singletons, with the ten largest covering approximately 0.3%. The origin of this receptor is a man between 25 and 39 years old with type 1 diabetes. The source material was stem cell memory CD4+ T cells from blood.

In nucleotides, the CDR3 is TGTGCCAGCAGCTTCGGGGGGGGGCTCGGCGGGGAGCTGTTTTTT. It specifies CASSFGGGLGGELFF. The V and J genes are TRBV11-3 and TRBJ2-2, with TRBD2 identical over 8 bases. CDR3 size: 15 residues. The germline CDR1 and CDR2 sequences are SGHNT and YENEEA. V dropped 3 bases and J dropped 7; count of bases not matched to a gene: 7.